The present T cell receptor (beta chain) was sequenced within a study of memory CD4+ T cells and cytomegalovirus serostatus. Single viable CD3+CD4+CD8-CD45RO+ cells were sorted as the memory CD4+ T cells. Serostatus was set by detecting CMV pp150, pp28, p38, p52 IgG. Germline V lookup: CDR1 PRHDT, CDR2 FYEKMQ (reference sequence). The CDR3 runs to 15 residues. The V and J ends lost 5 bases and 5 bases, in that order; junction bases with no gene match: 8. Sequenced by immunoSEQ multiplex PCR; TCRdb stores in-frame clones only, minus some. The repertoire consists of about 57,000 clones, with less than 80% occurring once and the leading ten covering approximately 0.8%. In the case of this clone: The antigen remains unidentified.

Study outcomes and limitations: Suggested: most of the CMV-linked TCR signature lies in CD4+ memory cells. A US-trained random forest predicted CMV serostatus with median AUC around 0.9.

V usage is TRBV13 and J usage is TRBJ2-3, with 9 bases aligning to TRBD1. The source material was memory CD4+ T cells from blood. This sequence originates from an adult in good health and CMV-seronegative. The CDR3 spells CASSARTGVVDTQYF. In DNA, the CDR3 is TGTGCCAGCAGCGCCAGGACAGGGGTGGTAGATACGCAGTATTTT.